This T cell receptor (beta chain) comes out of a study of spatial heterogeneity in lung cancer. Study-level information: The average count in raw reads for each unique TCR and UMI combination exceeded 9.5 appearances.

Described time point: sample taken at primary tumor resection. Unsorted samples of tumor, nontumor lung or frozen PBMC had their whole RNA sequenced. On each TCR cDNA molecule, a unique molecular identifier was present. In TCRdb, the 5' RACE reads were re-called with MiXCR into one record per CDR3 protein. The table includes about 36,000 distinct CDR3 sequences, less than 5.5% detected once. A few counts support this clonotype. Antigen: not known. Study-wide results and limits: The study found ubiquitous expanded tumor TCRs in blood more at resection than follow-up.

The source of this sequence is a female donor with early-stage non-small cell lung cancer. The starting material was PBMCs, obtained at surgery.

CDR3 nucleotides: TGTGCCAGCAGCCAATACTCTGGAAACACCATATATTTT. Translated: CASSQYSGNTIYF. The chain carries TRBV3-1 and TRBJ1-3; D is uncertain. V lost 2 bases, J lost 0 bases, and 2 bases lay in between. CDR3 length: 13 amino acids. CDR1 is LGHDT and CDR2 is YNNKEL in the germline V gene (reference sequence).